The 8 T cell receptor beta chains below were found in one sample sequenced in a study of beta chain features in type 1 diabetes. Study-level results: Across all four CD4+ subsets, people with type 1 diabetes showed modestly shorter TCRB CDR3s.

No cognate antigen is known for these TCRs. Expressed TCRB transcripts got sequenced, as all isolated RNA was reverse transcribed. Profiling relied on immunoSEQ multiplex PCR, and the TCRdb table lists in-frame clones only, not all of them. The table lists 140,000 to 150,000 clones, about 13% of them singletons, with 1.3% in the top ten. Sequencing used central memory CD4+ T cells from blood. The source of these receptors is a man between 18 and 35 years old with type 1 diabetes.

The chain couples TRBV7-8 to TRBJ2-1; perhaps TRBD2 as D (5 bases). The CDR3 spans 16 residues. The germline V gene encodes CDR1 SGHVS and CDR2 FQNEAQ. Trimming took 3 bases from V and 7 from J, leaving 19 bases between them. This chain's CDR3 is CASSFQPGSGGNEQFF. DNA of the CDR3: TGTGCCAGCAGCTTCCAACCGGGTTCGGGCGGGAATGAGCAGTTCTTC.

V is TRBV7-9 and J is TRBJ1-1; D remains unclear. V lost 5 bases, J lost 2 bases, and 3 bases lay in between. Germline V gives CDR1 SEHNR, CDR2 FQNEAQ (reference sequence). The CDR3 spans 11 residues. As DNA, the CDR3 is TGTGCCAGCAGCGTAAACACTGAAGCTTTCTTT. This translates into CASSVNTEAFF.

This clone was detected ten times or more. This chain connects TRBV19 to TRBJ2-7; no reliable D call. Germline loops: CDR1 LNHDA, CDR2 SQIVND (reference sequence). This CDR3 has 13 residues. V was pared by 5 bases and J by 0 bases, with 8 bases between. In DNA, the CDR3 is TGTGCCAGTAGTTTTTCGTACTCCTACGAGCAGTACTTC. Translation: CASSFSYSYEQYF.

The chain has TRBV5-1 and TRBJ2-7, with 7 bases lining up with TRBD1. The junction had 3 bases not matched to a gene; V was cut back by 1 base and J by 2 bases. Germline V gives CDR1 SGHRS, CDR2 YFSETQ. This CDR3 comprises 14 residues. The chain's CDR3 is CASSLQGETYEQYF. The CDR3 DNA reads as TGCGCCAGCAGCTTGCAGGGGGAAACCTACGAGCAGTACTTC.

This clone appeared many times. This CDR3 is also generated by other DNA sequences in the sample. In DNA, the CDR3 is TGTGCCAGCAGTAGCCAAGAGACCCAGTACTTC. It yields the protein CASSSQETQYF. This chain uses TRBV27 with TRBJ2-5, with D hard to call. This CDR3 region has 11 residues. Trimming removed 5 bases at V and 1 base at J, with 2 bases between. Germline loops: CDR1 MNHEY, CDR2 SMNVEV (reference sequence).

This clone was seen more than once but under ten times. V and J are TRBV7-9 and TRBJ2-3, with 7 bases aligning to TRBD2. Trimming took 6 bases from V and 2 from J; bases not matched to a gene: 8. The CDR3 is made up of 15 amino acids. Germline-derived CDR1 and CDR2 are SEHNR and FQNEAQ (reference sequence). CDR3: CASRSSGLLTDTQYF. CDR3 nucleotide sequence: TGTGCCAGCAGATCTAGCGGTCTGCTCACAGATACGCAGTATTTT.

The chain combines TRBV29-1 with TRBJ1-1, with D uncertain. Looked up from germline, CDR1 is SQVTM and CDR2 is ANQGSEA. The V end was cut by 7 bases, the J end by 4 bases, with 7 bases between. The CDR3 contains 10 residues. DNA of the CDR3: TGCAGCGGCGTCGGCACTGAAGCTTTCTTT. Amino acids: CSGVGTEAFF.

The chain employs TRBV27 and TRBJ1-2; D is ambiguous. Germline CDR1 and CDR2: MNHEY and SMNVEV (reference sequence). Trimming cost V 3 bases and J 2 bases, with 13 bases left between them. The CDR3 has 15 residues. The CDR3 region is CASSFNWETNYGYTF. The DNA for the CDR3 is TGTGCCAGCAGTTTTAACTGGGAAACGAACTATGGCTACACCTTC.